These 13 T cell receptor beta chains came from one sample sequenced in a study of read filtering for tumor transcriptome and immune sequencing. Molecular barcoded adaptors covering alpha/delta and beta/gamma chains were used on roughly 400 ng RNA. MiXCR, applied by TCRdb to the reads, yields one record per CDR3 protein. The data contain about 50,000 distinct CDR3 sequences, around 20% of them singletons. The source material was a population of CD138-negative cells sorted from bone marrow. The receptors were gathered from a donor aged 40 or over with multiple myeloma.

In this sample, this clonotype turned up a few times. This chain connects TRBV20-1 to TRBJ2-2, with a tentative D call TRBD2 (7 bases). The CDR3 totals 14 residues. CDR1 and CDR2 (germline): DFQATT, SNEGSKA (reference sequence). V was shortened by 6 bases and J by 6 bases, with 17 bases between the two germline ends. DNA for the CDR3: TGCAGTGCGGCCTCCGGGGGGCGGGCCGGGGAGCTGTTTTTT. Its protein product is CSAASGGRAGELFF.

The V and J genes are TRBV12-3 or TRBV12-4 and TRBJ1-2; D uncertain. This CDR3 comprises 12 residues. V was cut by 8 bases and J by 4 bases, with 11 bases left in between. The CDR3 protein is CASRVGGYGYTF. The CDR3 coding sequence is TGTGCCAGCCGGGTTGGCGGCTATGGCTACACCTTC.

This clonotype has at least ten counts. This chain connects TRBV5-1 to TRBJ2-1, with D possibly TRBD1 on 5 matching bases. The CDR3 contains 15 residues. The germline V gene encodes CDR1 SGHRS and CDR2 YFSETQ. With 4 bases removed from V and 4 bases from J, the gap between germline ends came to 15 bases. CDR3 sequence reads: CASSGGTGVYNEQFF. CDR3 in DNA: TGCGCCAGCAGCGGCGGTACAGGAGTTTACAATGAGCAGTTCTTC. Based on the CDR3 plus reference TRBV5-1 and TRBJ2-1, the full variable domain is KAGVTQTPRYLIKTRGQQVTLSCSPISGHRSVSWYQQTPGQGLQFLFEYFSETQRNKGNFPGRFSGRQFSNSRSEMNVSTLELGDSALYLCASSGGTGVYNEQFFGPGTRLTVL.

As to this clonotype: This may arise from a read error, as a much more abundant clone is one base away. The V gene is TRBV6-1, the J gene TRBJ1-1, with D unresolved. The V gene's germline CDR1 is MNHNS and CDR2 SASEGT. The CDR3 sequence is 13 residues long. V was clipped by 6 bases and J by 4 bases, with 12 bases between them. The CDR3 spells CASRLNGRTEAFF. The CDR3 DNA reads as TGTGCCAGCAGACTTAACGGGCGCACTGAAGCTTTCTTT.

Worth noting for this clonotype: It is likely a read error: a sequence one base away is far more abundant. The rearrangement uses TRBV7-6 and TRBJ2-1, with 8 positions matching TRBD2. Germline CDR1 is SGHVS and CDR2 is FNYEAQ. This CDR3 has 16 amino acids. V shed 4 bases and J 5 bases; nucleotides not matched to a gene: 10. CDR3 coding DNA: TGTGCCAGCAGCTCCGAGCGGGAGAGGAACCACAATGAGCAGTTCTTC. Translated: CASSSERERNHNEQFF.

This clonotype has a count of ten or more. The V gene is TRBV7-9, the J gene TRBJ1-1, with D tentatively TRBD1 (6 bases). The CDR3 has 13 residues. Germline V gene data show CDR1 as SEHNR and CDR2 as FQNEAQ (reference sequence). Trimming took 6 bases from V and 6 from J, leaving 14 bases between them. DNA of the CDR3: TGTGCCAGCAGGGAAGCAACAGGGTCTGAAGCTTTCTTT. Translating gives CASREATGSEAFF.

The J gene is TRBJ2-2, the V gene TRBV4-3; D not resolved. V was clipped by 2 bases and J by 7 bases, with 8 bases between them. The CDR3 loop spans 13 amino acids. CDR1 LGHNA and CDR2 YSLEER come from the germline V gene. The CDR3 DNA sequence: TGCGCCAGCAGCCAACATTCAGGCGGGGAGCTGTTTTTT. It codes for CASSQHSGGELFF.

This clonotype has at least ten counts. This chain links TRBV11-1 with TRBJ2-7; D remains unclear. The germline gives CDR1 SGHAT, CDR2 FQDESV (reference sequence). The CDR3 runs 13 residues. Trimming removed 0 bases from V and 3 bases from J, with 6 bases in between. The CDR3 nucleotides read TGTGCCAGCAGCTTAGCAGGCTACTACGAGCAGTACTTC. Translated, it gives CASSLAGYYEQYF.

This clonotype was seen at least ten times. The CDR3 region has the DNA TGTGCCAGCAGTTTAGACACCTACGCCAAAAACATTCAGTACTTC. The encoded protein is CASSLDTYAKNIQYF. This chain joins TRBV12-3 or TRBV12-4 and TRBJ2-4, with D uncertain. The CDR3 length is 15 residues. The V gene lost 1 base and the J gene lost 1 base, with 8 bases spanning the gap.

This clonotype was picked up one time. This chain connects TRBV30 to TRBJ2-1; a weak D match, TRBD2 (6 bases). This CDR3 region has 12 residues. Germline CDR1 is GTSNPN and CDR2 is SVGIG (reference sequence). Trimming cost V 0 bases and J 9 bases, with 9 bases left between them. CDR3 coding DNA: TGTGCCTGGAGTGTATCCGGGGGTGAGCAGTTCTTC. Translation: CAWSVSGGEQFF.

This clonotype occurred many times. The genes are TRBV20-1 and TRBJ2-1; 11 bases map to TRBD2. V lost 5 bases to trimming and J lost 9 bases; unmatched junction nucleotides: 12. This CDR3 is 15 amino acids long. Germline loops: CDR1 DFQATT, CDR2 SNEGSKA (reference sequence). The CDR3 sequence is CSAGIAGGPYREQFF. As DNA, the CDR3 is TGCAGTGCTGGTATAGCGGGAGGGCCTTACCGTGAGCAGTTCTTC.

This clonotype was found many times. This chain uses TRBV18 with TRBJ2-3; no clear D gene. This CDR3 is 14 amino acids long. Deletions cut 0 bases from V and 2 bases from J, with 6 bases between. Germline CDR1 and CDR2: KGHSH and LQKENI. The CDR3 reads CASSPPSTTDTQYF. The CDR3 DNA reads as TGTGCCAGCTCACCACCGTCAACCACAGATACGCAGTATTTT.

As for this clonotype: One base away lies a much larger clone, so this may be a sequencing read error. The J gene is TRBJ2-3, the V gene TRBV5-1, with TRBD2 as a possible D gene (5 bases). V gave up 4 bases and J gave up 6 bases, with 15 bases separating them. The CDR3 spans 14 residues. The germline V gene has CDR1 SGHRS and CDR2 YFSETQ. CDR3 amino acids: CASSPAPRGDTQYF. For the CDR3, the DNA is TGCGCCAGCAGCCCCGCACCGAGAGGGGATACGCAGTATTTT. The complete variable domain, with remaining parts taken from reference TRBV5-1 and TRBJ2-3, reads KAGVTQTPRYLIKTRGQQVTLSCSPISGHRSVSWYQQTPGQGLQFLFEYFSETQRNKGNFPGRFSGRQFSNSRSEMNVSTLELGDSALYLCASSPAPRGDTQYFGPGTRLTVL.